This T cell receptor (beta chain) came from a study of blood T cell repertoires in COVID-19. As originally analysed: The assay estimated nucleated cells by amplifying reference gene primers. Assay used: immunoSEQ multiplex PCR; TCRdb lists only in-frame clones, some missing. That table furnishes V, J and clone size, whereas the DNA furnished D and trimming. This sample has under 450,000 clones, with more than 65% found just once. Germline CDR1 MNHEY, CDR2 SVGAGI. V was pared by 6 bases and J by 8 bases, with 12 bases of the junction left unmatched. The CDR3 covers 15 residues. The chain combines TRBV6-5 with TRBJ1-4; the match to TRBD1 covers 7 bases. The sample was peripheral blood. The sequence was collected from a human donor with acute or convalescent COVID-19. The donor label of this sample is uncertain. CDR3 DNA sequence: TGTGCCAGCAGGCTAATACAGGGGATAGGGGAAAAACTGTTTTTT. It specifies CASRLIQGIGEKLFF.